The 11 T cell receptor beta chains presented below share a single source sample, sequenced in a study of T-cell memory formation after mild COVID-19. Via MiXCR, TCRdb re-called the 5' RACE reads, giving one row per CDR3 protein. Of hundreds of thousands of distinct CDR3 sequences in the sample, 15% to 20% were seen once. Input material: PBMCs or a T cell subset sorted from them (not recorded which). These receptors were taken from a man in his late teens or twenties who had mild COVID-19 (a few samples of this study predate the infection). Cell type and time point are not known.

The chain joins TRBV6-5 to TRBJ2-3; 7 nucleotides align to TRBD2. This CDR3 contains 16 residues. Germline V gene sequence: CDR1 MNHEY, CDR2 SVGAGI. V gave up 2 bases and J gave up 1 base; unmatched junction bases: 6. CDR3: CASSYAIAGGTDTQYF. CDR3 nucleotides: TGTGCCAGCAGTTACGCGATAGCGGGTGGCACAGATACGCAGTATTTT.

The J gene is TRBJ1-2, the V gene TRBV5-1, with D perhaps matching TRBD1 (6 bases). Trimming removed 0 bases at V and 8 bases at J, with 11 bases between. CDR3 length: 13 residues. From germline, CDR1 is SGHRS and CDR2 YFSETQ. As DNA, the CDR3 is TGCGCCAGCAGCTTGGAGGGACAAGGAGGCTACACCTTC. Amino acids: CASSLEGQGGYTF.

The rearrangement links TRBV6-5 to TRBJ1-5, with a weak D call TRBD1 (6 bases). V was cut by 7 bases and J by 3 bases, with 19 bases left in between. The CDR3 consists of 16 residues. Germline V gene lookup returns CDR1 MNHEY and CDR2 SVGAGI. This CDR3 reads CASMLNPGQSNQPQHF. CDR3 DNA sequence: TGTGCCAGCATGTTGAACCCAGGACAGTCCAATCAGCCCCAGCATTTT.

In its sample, this clonotype was seen a few times. The rearrangement links TRBV5-1 to TRBJ2-3, with TRBD1 identical over 8 bases. The germline V gene has CDR1 SGHRS and CDR2 YFSETQ. The CDR3 spans 16 residues. After removal of 0 bases from V and 2 bases from J, the junction contained 5 bases not matched to a gene. CDR3 protein: CASSLGGQAPTDTQYF. CDR3 nucleotide sequence: TGCGCCAGCAGCTTGGGGGGACAGGCCCCCACAGATACGCAGTATTTT.

This chain uses TRBV3-1 with TRBJ1-5; 8 bases fit TRBD1. Looked up from germline, CDR1 is LGHDT and CDR2 is YNNKEL (reference sequence). The CDR3 runs 15 residues. V gave up 4 bases and J gave up 4 bases; unmatched junction bases: 6. The DNA of the CDR3 is TGTGCCAGCAGCCTGACAGGGGTAGGGAATCAGCCCCAGCATTTT. Protein sequence: CASSLTGVGNQPQHF.

This clonotype was detected only a few times. The rearrangement joins TRBV4-2 to TRBJ2-5; D gene ambiguous. The length of the CDR3 is 12 residues. V was shortened by 0 bases and J by 6 bases, with 5 bases between the two germline ends. Germline CDR1 LGHNA, CDR2 YNFKEQ. As DNA, the CDR3 is TGTGCCAGCAGCCAAGATGGAAAGACCCAGTACTTC. It specifies CASSQDGKTQYF.

This clonotype has just a few counts. The genes are TRBV4-3 and TRBJ2-1, with D possibly being TRBD1 (6 bases). The length of the CDR3 is 15 residues. The germline gives CDR1 LGHNA, CDR2 YSLEER. Trimming removed 4 bases at V and 3 bases at J, with 13 bases between. This CDR3 reads CASSPLTGDYNEQFF. The CDR3 bases are TGCGCCAGCAGCCCCTTGACAGGAGACTACAATGAGCAGTTCTTC.

This clonotype was seen only a few times. Here the CDR3 reads CASSIQGADTEAFF. DNA of the CDR3: TGTGCCAGTAGTATCCAGGGGGCGGACACTGAAGCTTTCTTT. The gene calls are TRBV19 and TRBJ1-1; 8 bases align to TRBD1. V lost 3 bases, J lost 3 bases, and 3 bases stayed unmatched. This CDR3 contains 14 residues. The germline V gene has CDR1 LNHDA and CDR2 SQIVND (reference sequence). The full variable domain, completed using reference TRBV19 and TRBJ1-1, is DGGITQSPKYLFRKEGQNVTLSCEQNLNHDAMYWYRQDPGQGLRLIYYSQIVNDFQKGDIAEGYSVSREKKESFPLTVTSAQKNPTAFYLCASSIQGADTEAFFGQGTRLTVV.

This clonotype has only a few counts. The V call is TRBV20-1, the J call TRBJ2-3; D is unclear. The CDR3 has 13 amino acids. The germline gives CDR1 DFQATT, CDR2 SNEGSKA (reference sequence). V was cut by 1 base and J by 3 bases, with 8 bases left in between. CDR3 region: CSARVMGTDTQYF. The CDR3 DNA sequence: TGCAGTGCTAGAGTTATGGGGACAGATACGCAGTATTTT.

This clonotype has at least ten counts. DNA for the CDR3: TGCGCCAGCAGCTCAGGACTAGCGGATGAGCAGTTCTTC. It encodes CASSSGLADEQFF. This rearrangement joins TRBV4-1 to TRBJ2-1; 10 positions agree with TRBD2. The germline gives CDR1 MGHRA, CDR2 YSYEKL. The CDR3 runs 13 residues. V trimming: 5 bases; J trimming: 8 bases; junction bases outside the gene matches: 3.

V and J are TRBV7-2 and TRBJ1-5, with 7 bases matching TRBD1. V lost 2 bases, J lost 2 bases, and 3 bases stayed unmatched. The CDR3 spans 15 residues. The germline V gene has CDR1 SGHTA and CDR2 FQGNSA. The CDR3 reads CASSLTGDRNQPQHF. CDR3 nucleotides: TGTGCCAGCAGCTTAACAGGGGATCGCAATCAGCCCCAGCATTTT.